A selection of T cell receptor beta chains follows, all from one sample in a study of liver allograft versus peripheral blood T cells. TCRdb re-analysed the reads in MiXCR, keeping a single row per CDR3 protein. The sample gives some 10,000 distinct CDR3 sequences, approximately 20% of which show up once; 1.5% to 2% is in the top ten. All receptors derive from a human patient who had a liver transplant. Some T cells may have come from the graft donor. Each CDR3 is given with its conserved first and last residue. A D gene is named only where the DNA matches it firmly. Clone sizes are given selectively: once, few, many, or a class where the clone is expanded.

J gene	clone size	D gene	V gene	CDR3 DNA	CDR3 protein
TRBJ2-6	medium-sized	-	TRBV6-5	TGTGCCAGCAGCCTAACCCAGCAGCCTTCTGGGGCCAACGTCCTGACTTTC	CASSLTQQPSGANVLTF
TRBJ1-3	-	TRBD1	TRBV6-2/TRBV6-3	TGTGCCAGCAGTTCCGGACAGGGAGCGAACACCATATATTTT	CASSSGQGANTIYF
TRBJ1-5	few	-	TRBV30	TGTGCCTGGAGTGCCCACCAAGGTCAGCCCCAGCATTTT	CAWSAHQGQPQHF
TRBJ1-5	-	-	TRBV19	TGTGCCAGTAGATGGGATGGGCCCCAGCATTTT	CASRWDGPQHF
TRBJ2-6	medium-sized	-	TRBV18	TGTGCCAGCTCAGGAGACTCTGGGGCCAACGTCCTGACTTTC	CASSGDSGANVLTF
TRBJ1-4	medium-sized	TRBD1	TRBV6-6	TGTGCCAGCAGCCCACCGGGACAGGGGGAAAAACTGTTTTTT	CASSPPGQGEKLFF
TRBJ2-1	-	-	TRBV20-1	TGCAGTGCTAGTGGGGGAGTACGCTCCTACAATGAGCAGTTCTTC	CSASGGVRSYNEQFF
TRBJ2-7	-	-	TRBV7-9	TGTGCCAGCAGCTTATTTGGGGCCAACGAGCAGTACTTC	CASSLFGANEQYF
TRBJ1-1	few	-	TRBV14	TGTGCCAGCAGCCAGGCGTTGGGGCTCGACACTGAAGCTTTCTTT	CASSQALGLDTEAFF
TRBJ1-3	-	-	TRBV28	TGTGCCAGCAGCCAGGGGCCCCTTGGAAACACCATATATTTT	CASSQGPLGNTIYF
TRBJ1-6	-	-	TRBV5-6	TGTGCCAGCAGCCCGACCTCCGGGGCAAGGGGGGGGATTTCACCCCTCCACTTT	CASSPTSGARGGISPLHF
TRBJ1-6	-	-	TRBV5-4	TGTGCCAGCAGGTCGGAGGGATTACATAATTCACCCCTCCACTTT	CASRSEGLHNSPLHF
TRBJ1-1	-	-	TRBV27	TGTGCCAGCAGTTTATTTGGAGAAACATACACTGAAGCTTTCTTT	CASSLFGETYTEAFF
TRBJ2-3	few	-	TRBV7-9	TGTGCCAGCAGCGCGCAGGGTTCAGATACGCAGTATTTT	CASSAQGSDTQYF
TRBJ2-7	-	-	TRBV11-2	TGTGCCAGCAGCTCCCGGCCACCCTACGAGCAGTACTTC	CASSSRPPYEQYF
TRBJ1-4	many	TRBD1	TRBV18	TGTGCCAGCTCAGAACAGGGGGATGAAAAACTGTTTTTT	CASSEQGDEKLFF